This T cell receptor beta chain was documented in a study of spatial heterogeneity in lung cancer (dated by TCRdb to the late 2010s). In the study overall: Beta-chain transcripts were consistently detected in greater numbers than alpha-chain transcripts, which likely reflected higher beta-chain transcript abundance. TCR alpha and beta repertoires were quantitatively compared across multiple tumor regions, matched nontumor lung and blood in non-small cell lung cancer. The study linked features of the TCR repertoire to counts of nonsynonymous mutations, which were determined by whole-exome sequencing of tumor tissue. In the raw uncorrected reads, each unique combination of TCR and UMI appeared more than ten times on average. In tumor regions, TCR transcript counts showed a strong correlation with a T cell transcriptional module score derived from matched bulk RNA-seq. Both alpha and beta chains were TCR-sequenced in samples taken at surgery, namely 220 tumor regions, roughly 64 matched nontumor lung samples and approximately 51 PBMC samples.

Overall study outcomes, separate from this receptor: Confirming at a functional level the hypothesis that regional TCRs recognize regional mutations was considered to require additional single-cell paired TCR alpha and beta sequencing. TCR-seq coverage of tumor T cells was estimated to be only about 7% for alpha chains and more than 11% for beta chains. Counts of ubiquitous and regional expanded TCRs correlated with counts of ubiquitous and regional nonsynonymous mutations, respectively. The number of expanded intratumoral alpha and beta TCRs correlated with the tumor nonsynonymous mutation count.

The library was prepared using 5' RACE. Sequencing took place on a NextSeq 500. To allow correction of PCR and sequencing errors, the TCR library protocol tagged every TCR cDNA molecule with a unique molecular identifier. On the authors' methods: Decombinator tools were used for TCR identification, UMI-based error correction and CDR3 extraction. Expanded TCRs were defined as those above a frequency of 2 per 1,000, corresponding to the top 1% of the tumor frequency distribution. Expanded tumor TCRs were classed as regional if statistically deemed absent (corrected P<0.05) from at least one tumor region, otherwise ubiquitous. Each repertoire was subsampled 100 times to 5,000 TCRs, after which Renyi diversity was computed with the R vegan package. CDR3 similarity networks were constructed using string-kernel similarity of amino acid triplets, with links drawn between CDR3s whose pairwise similarity was above 0.82. The public reads were quality trimmed at Q25 with fastp and then assembled into clones with MiXCR by TCRdb, keeping productive beta chains. Each record represents a unique CDR3 protein, reported with the most common genes and DNA among its rows. The V and J calls and clone size are TCRdb's, not the authors'. The sample yields around 95,000 distinct CDR3 sequences; about 4.4% were counted once. 20% to 25% of the sample comes from the top ten.

This clonotype was recorded many times. What this receptor recognizes is not known. Base qualities are missing; no much larger clone stands one base away. CDR1 and CDR2 are drawn from the germline V gene: SQVTM, ANQGSEA. Between the V and J ends, shortened by 3 bases and 7 bases respectively, the junction contains 21 bases. The CDR3, cysteine through phenylalanine, is 15 amino acids long. Only the CDR3 part of the read is kept: 45 bases, read in frame from the first base. The sample's time point label, decoded: sample taken at primary tumor resection. Donors were 72 patients with early-stage, untreated non-small cell lung cancer from the lung TRACERx cohort. TCR sequencing used whole RNA extracted from tumor and nontumor lung tissue, or from cryopreserved PBMC samples, without cell sorting. A patient was chosen for TCR sequencing only when enough RNA was available from at least two tumor regions. Tumor and adjacent nontumor lung specimens were reviewed by a lung pathologist before selection.

The sequence derives from a male donor with early-stage non-small cell lung cancer. The source was lung tumor tissue, collected at surgery. The chain uses TRBV29-1 and TRBJ2-5, with no confident D gene call. CDR3 sequence: CSVDGFGQHLMTQYF. The DNA reads as follows: TGCAGCGTTGATGGGTTCGGTCAGCACCTAATGACCCAGTACTTC.